This paragraph covers one TCR beta chain sequence. Its antigen is unidentified. Using immunoSEQ multiplex PCR, the repertoire was profiled, and TCRdb retains in-frame clones only, with some absent. The repertoire includes some 150,000 clones, 88% of them detected once, and about 4.9% sits in the top ten. The data derive from a study of T cell responses to AZD1222 COVID-19 vaccine. Study-level findings and limits: Baseline antibody screening turned up just six or seven seropositive AZD1222 recipients.

Germline-derived CDR1 and CDR2 are SGHTA and FQGNSA. This CDR3 spans 18 amino acids. V lost 1 base to trimming and J lost 1 base, with 20 bases between them. The V call is TRBV7-2, the J call TRBJ2-7; D possibly corresponds to TRBD2 (7 bases). The receptor was derived from an adult who received the MenACWY meningococcal vaccine as a control. The material sequenced was peripheral blood, taken 28 days after the second dose of the MenACWY control vaccine. The CDR3 DNA reads as TGTGCCAGCAGCTTAGAGGGAGGGGGACTATTCCCTTCCTACGAGCAGTACTTC. It specifies CASSLEGGGLFPSYEQYF.